A selection of T cell receptor beta chains follows, all from one sample in a study of beta chain features in type 1 diabetes. Produced via immunoSEQ multiplex PCR; TCRdb's table is partial and in-frame only. The data show about 140,000 clones, 9.5% to 10% seen once. Sequencing used central memory CD4+ T cells from blood. The receptors originated from a woman between 40 and 50 years old in good health. The CDR3 runs from the conserved cysteine through the conserved F or W. D genes are given only for firm matches. Only part of the rows carry a size: once, few, many, or a class if the clone is expanded.

j_gene: TRBJ2-7
v_gene: TRBV7-8
d_gene: NA
abundance: NA
CDR3aa: CASSLVVATGEQYF
CDR3nt: TGTGCCAGCAGCTTAGTTGTGGCCACGGGGGAGCAGTACTTC

j_gene: TRBJ2-7
v_gene: TRBV2
d_gene: NA
abundance: many
CDR3aa: CASSRLGTSYEQYF
CDR3nt: TGTGCCAGCTCCCGACTAGGAACGTCCTACGAGCAGTACTTC

j_gene: TRBJ2-5
v_gene: TRBV7-9
d_gene: NA
abundance: few
CDR3aa: CASSLGSQETQYF
CDR3nt: TGTGCCAGCAGCTTAGGCAGCCAAGAGACCCAGTACTTC

j_gene: TRBJ1-5
v_gene: TRBV19
d_gene: NA
abundance: NA
CDR3aa: CASSTGKGGQPQHF
CDR3nt: TGTGCCAGTAGTACAGGGAAGGGAGGTCAGCCCCAGCATTTT

j_gene: TRBJ2-7
v_gene: TRBV11-2
d_gene: NA
abundance: NA
CDR3aa: CASSLMPGEGYEQYF
CDR3nt: TGTGCCAGCAGCTTAATGCCGGGGGAAGGCTACGAGCAGTACTTC

j_gene: TRBJ2-3
v_gene: TRBV13
d_gene: NA
abundance: few
CDR3aa: CASSLTRFTGPTDTQYF
CDR3nt: TGTGCCAGCAGCTTGACAAGGTTCACAGGGCCCACAGATACGCAGTATTTT

j_gene: TRBJ1-5
v_gene: TRBV6-6
d_gene: TRBD1
abundance: NA
CDR3aa: CASQQGENQPQHF
CDR3nt: TGTGCCAGCCAACAGGGGGAGAATCAGCCCCAGCATTTT

j_gene: TRBJ2-7
v_gene: TRBV5-5
d_gene: NA
abundance: few
CDR3aa: CASSLEGTVLEQYF
CDR3nt: TGTGCCAGCAGCTTGGAAGGGACTGTCCTGGAGCAGTACTTC

j_gene: TRBJ2-7
v_gene: TRBV7-9
d_gene: NA
abundance: NA
CDR3aa: CASSSFRGASVPYEQYF
CDR3nt: TGTGCCAGCAGCTCCTTCCGGGGGGCTAGCGTCCCCTACGAGCAGTACTTC

j_gene: TRBJ1-6
v_gene: TRBV19
d_gene: TRBD1
abundance: NA
CDR3aa: CASGQGTSYNSPLHF
CDR3nt: TGTGCCAGTGGACAGGGTACATCCTATAATTCACCCCTCCACTTT

j_gene: TRBJ2-5
v_gene: TRBV9
d_gene: NA
abundance: NA
CDR3aa: CASTTSPGKQETQYF
CDR3nt: TGTGCCAGCACCACCTCACCGGGAAAACAAGAGACCCAGTACTTC

j_gene: TRBJ1-1
v_gene: TRBV6-1
d_gene: TRBD1
abundance: NA
CDR3aa: CASSAQGAYTEAFF
CDR3nt: TGTGCCAGCAGTGCCCAGGGGGCTTACACTGAAGCTTTCTTT

j_gene: TRBJ2-7
v_gene: TRBV6-5
d_gene: TRBD1
abundance: NA
CDR3aa: CASSSQGASESYF
CDR3nt: TGTGCCAGCAGTTCTCAGGGGGCCTCCGAATCGTACTTC

j_gene: TRBJ1-6
v_gene: TRBV5-1
d_gene: TRBD1
abundance: NA
CDR3aa: CASKPGQTNSPLHF
CDR3nt: TGCGCCAGCAAACCGGGACAGACTAATTCACCCCTCCACTTT

j_gene: TRBJ1-2
v_gene: TRBV28
d_gene: NA
abundance: NA
CDR3aa: CATNFGSPYGYTF
CDR3nt: TGTGCCACCAATTTCGGGTCTCCCTATGGCTACACCTTC

j_gene: TRBJ2-1
v_gene: TRBV4-1
d_gene: NA
abundance: NA
CDR3aa: CASSQVDILVYNEQFF
CDR3nt: TGCGCCAGCAGCCAAGTGGATATCCTAGTTTACAATGAGCAGTTCTTC

j_gene: TRBJ2-7
v_gene: TRBV28
d_gene: TRBD1
abundance: NA
CDR3aa: CASSSGTVSYEQYF
CDR3nt: TGTGCCAGCAGTTCCGGGACAGTCTCCTACGAGCAGTACTTC

j_gene: TRBJ2-7
v_gene: TRBV5-4
d_gene: TRBD1
abundance: few
CDR3aa: CASSYDRGSGEQYF
CDR3nt: TGTGCCAGCAGCTACGACAGGGGGTCAGGGGAGCAGTACTTC

j_gene: TRBJ2-1
v_gene: TRBV7-2
d_gene: TRBD2
abundance: NA
CDR3aa: CASSPIGSGGLYEQFF
CDR3nt: TGTGCCAGCAGCCCTATAGGGAGCGGGGGGCTGTATGAGCAGTTCTTC

j_gene: TRBJ2-1
v_gene: TRBV5-4
d_gene: TRBD2
abundance: few
CDR3aa: CASSSTSVGEQFF
CDR3nt: TGTGCCAGCAGCTCGACTAGCGTAGGTGAGCAGTTCTTC

j_gene: TRBJ1-5
v_gene: TRBV18
d_gene: TRBD1
abundance: NA
CDR3aa: CASSQGTGNQPQHF
CDR3nt: TGTGCCAGCTCCCAAGGGACAGGCAATCAGCCCCAGCATTTT

j_gene: TRBJ2-2
v_gene: TRBV12-5
d_gene: NA
abundance: NA
CDR3aa: CASGSGQTETGELFF
CDR3nt: TGTGCTAGTGGTTCGGGACAAACGGAAACCGGGGAGCTGTTTTTT

j_gene: TRBJ1-5
v_gene: TRBV23-1
d_gene: TRBD1
abundance: few
CDR3aa: CASSQSIGQGARWIGNQPQHF
CDR3nt: TGCGCCAGCAGTCAATCGATAGGACAGGGGGCGCGCTGGATCGGCAATCAGCCCCAGCATTTT

j_gene: TRBJ1-2
v_gene: TRBV7-6
d_gene: NA
abundance: few
CDR3aa: CASSLGLAARGYTF
CDR3nt: TGTGCCAGCAGCTTAGGTTTAGCGGCTCGTGGCTACACCTTC

j_gene: TRBJ2-5
v_gene: TRBV5-6
d_gene: NA
abundance: few
CDR3aa: CASSLPGVGETQYF
CDR3nt: TGTGCCAGCAGCCTTCCGGGGGTCGGAGAGACCCAGTACTTC

j_gene: TRBJ2-7
v_gene: TRBV7-2
d_gene: TRBD2
abundance: NA
CDR3aa: CASRIGLAGDEQYF
CDR3nt: TGTGCCAGCAGGATTGGACTAGCGGGGGACGAGCAGTACTTC

j_gene: TRBJ2-5
v_gene: TRBV7-7
d_gene: TRBD1
abundance: NA
CDR3aa: CASSPRQGETQYF
CDR3nt: TGTGCCAGCAGCCCTCGACAGGGGGAGACCCAGTACTTC

j_gene: TRBJ1-2
v_gene: TRBV29-1
d_gene: TRBD1
abundance: few
CDR3aa: CSVTSTGGLSYGYTF
CDR3nt: TGCAGCGTTACCTCCACAGGGGGCCTGTCCTATGGCTACACCTTC

j_gene: TRBJ2-7
v_gene: TRBV6-5
d_gene: TRBD2
abundance: few
CDR3aa: CASSPGTNTYEQYF
CDR3nt: TGTGCCAGCAGCCCCGGGACTAACACCTACGAGCAGTACTTC

j_gene: TRBJ1-5
v_gene: TRBV19
d_gene: NA
abundance: NA
CDR3aa: CASQNGRDNQPQHF
CDR3nt: TGTGCCAGCCAAAACGGGCGGGACAATCAGCCCCAGCATTTT

j_gene: TRBJ2-2
v_gene: TRBV7-2
d_gene: NA
abundance: few
CDR3aa: CASARGRVAGELFF
CDR3nt: TGTGCTTCCGCGCGGGGCAGGGTGGCCGGGGAGCTGTTTTTT

j_gene: TRBJ1-5
v_gene: TRBV6-5
d_gene: NA
abundance: few
CDR3aa: CASSPAAYNQPQHF
CDR3nt: TGTGCCAGCAGTCCCGCAGCGTACAATCAGCCCCAGCATTTT

j_gene: TRBJ1-2
v_gene: TRBV19
d_gene: TRBD1
abundance: NA
CDR3aa: CASSMLGDRGHYGYTF
CDR3nt: TGTGCCAGTAGTATGTTGGGGGACAGGGGGCACTATGGCTACACCTTC

j_gene: TRBJ2-5
v_gene: TRBV9
d_gene: TRBD2
abundance: few
CDR3aa: CASSPTPTSAETQYF
CDR3nt: TGTGCCAGCAGCCCGACCCCAACTAGCGCGGAGACCCAGTACTTC